These 20 T cell receptor beta chains originate from one sample sequenced in a study of cytomegalovirus exposure and HLA in healthy donors. Both 60 Vbeta primers and 13 Jbeta primers went into the PCR. Generated by immunoSEQ multiplex PCR, the TCRdb table keeps only in-frame clones and is missing some. This sample's table reports about 160,000 clones. Sequenced material: PBMCs. The receptors stem from a man aged 25 to 45 in good health and CMV-seronegative.

The chain couples TRBV5-5 to TRBJ2-2, with 7 bases identical to TRBD2. V dropped 4 bases and J dropped 5; count of bases not matched to a gene: 23. The CDR3 runs to 20 residues. The V gene's germline CDR1 is SGHKS and CDR2 YYEKEE (reference sequence). This CDR3 is CASSRLPFFGSGSSTGELFF. The CDR3 coding sequence is TGTGCCAGCAGCCGCCTCCCCTTTTTCGGTAGCGGGTCTTCAACCGGGGAGCTGTTTTTT.

The chain has TRBV6-1 and TRBJ1-5, with D uncertain. Between the trimmed V and J ends, which lost 3 bases and 4 bases, there was a span of 13 bases. The CDR3 loop spans 15 amino acids. The germline V gene encodes CDR1 MNHNS and CDR2 SASEGT. The CDR3 region is CASSEHRERNQPQHF. In DNA, the CDR3 is TGTGCCAGCAGTGAGCACCGGGAGAGGAATCAGCCCCAGCATTTT.

The chain uses TRBV7-9 and TRBJ1-4; possible D gene TRBD1, 5 bases. Germline CDR1 SEHNR, CDR2 FQNEAQ (reference sequence). Trimming removed 5 bases from V and 3 bases from J, with 7 bases in between. The CDR3 sequence is 13 residues long. The CDR3 DNA reads TGTGCCAGCAGCCCGACAGCTAATGAAAAACTGTTTTTT. It yields the protein CASSPTANEKLFF. The complete variable domain, with remaining parts taken from reference TRBV7-9 and TRBJ1-4, reads DTGVSQNPRHKITKRGQNVTFRCDPISEHNRLYWYRQTLGQGPEFLTYFQNEAQLEKSRLLSDRFSAERPKGSFSTLEIQRTEQGDSAMYLCASSPTANEKLFFGSGTQLSVL.

This rearrangement joins TRBV6-1 to TRBJ1-2, with a tentative D call TRBD1 (6 bases). V gave up 6 bases and J gave up 8 bases, with 19 bases separating them. This CDR3 spans 14 amino acids. Looked up from germline, CDR1 is MNHNS and CDR2 is SASEGT. CDR3 bases: TGTGCCAGCAGACTTTCAGGGGTTTTTAGAGGCTACACCTTC. This translates into CASRLSGVFRGYTF.

The chain links TRBV5-4 to TRBJ1-2; D remains ambiguous. V was cut by 0 bases and J by 1 base, with 4 bases left in between. Germline V gives CDR1 SGHNT, CDR2 YYREEE (reference sequence). The CDR3 covers 13 residues. The CDR3 region has the DNA TGTGCCAGCAGCTTGGACGGTAACTATGGCTACACCTTC. It translates to CASSLDGNYGYTF.

The rearrangement uses TRBV5-1 and TRBJ2-1; D call uncertain. The CDR3 is made up of 12 amino acids. Trimming removed 4 bases from V and 10 bases from J, with 12 bases in between. The germline CDR1 and CDR2 sequences are SGHRS and YFSETQ. The CDR3 nucleotides are TGCGCCAGCAGCAAGCGCCCGTGGGAGCAGTTCTTC. Its protein is CASSKRPWEQFF.

V gene TRBV5-1 combines with J gene TRBJ2-7, with D unresolved. Germline assignment: CDR1 SGHRS and CDR2 YFSETQ. Trimming removed 0 bases from V and 3 bases from J, with 10 bases in between. The CDR3 is made up of 14 amino acids. CDR3 residues: CASSLDPPGYEQYF. The CDR3 DNA reads as TGCGCCAGCAGCTTGGATCCCCCAGGCTACGAGCAGTACTTC.

V is TRBV27 and J is TRBJ1-2; D may be TRBD1 (6 bases). The germline V gene has CDR1 MNHEY and CDR2 SMNVEV (reference sequence). There are 13 residues in the CDR3. Trimming left V 7 bases short and J 7 bases short, with 16 bases between. The CDR3 DNA sequence: TGTGCCAGCACCAGAACAGGGTGGAGTGGCTACACCTTC. This translates into CASTRTGWSGYTF.

V and J are TRBV7-9 and TRBJ1-1, with 11 bases lining up with TRBD1. J was trimmed by 0 bases and V by 4 bases; bases with no gene match: 13. Germline V gives CDR1 SEHNR, CDR2 FQNEAQ (reference sequence). The CDR3 is 19 amino acids. DNA of the CDR3: TGTGCCAGCAGCTCCACCAAGGACAGGGGGCGGTCAATGAACACTGAAGCTTTCTTT. It is translated as CASSSTKDRGRSMNTEAFF.

The rearrangement joins TRBV5-1 to TRBJ2-7; 13 bases agree with TRBD2. Looked up from germline, CDR1 is SGHRS and CDR2 is YFSETQ. V lost 4 bases, J lost 5 bases, and 6 bases stayed unmatched. The CDR3 is made up of 15 amino acids. The CDR3 DNA follows: TGCGCCAGCAGCCCAGGGACTAGCGGGGCCCACGAGCAGTACTTC. It encodes CASSPGTSGAHEQYF.

This rearrangement joins TRBV18 to TRBJ2-3; 7 nucleotides agree with TRBD1. The CDR3 is 16 amino acids. Germline trimming cut 6 bases from V and 3 bases from J; bases unmatched to any gene: 12. Germline-derived CDR1 and CDR2 are KGHSH and LQKENI. This chain's CDR3 is CASSTRRQGGTDTQYF. The CDR3 region has the DNA TGTGCCAGCTCCACCAGGCGACAGGGCGGTACAGATACGCAGTATTTT.

The CDR3 protein is CASSSKRERLEQYF. The CDR3 DNA reads TGTGCCAGCAGCTCAAAGCGGGAGAGGCTCGAGCAGTACTTC. This sequence joins TRBV7-2 and TRBJ2-7; 8 bases map to TRBD2. CDR1 SGHTA and CDR2 FQGNSA come from the germline V gene. This CDR3 comprises 14 residues. J gave up 6 bases and V 4 bases, and 8 bases lay outside the gene matches.

The J gene is TRBJ1-1, the V gene TRBV6-5, with no clear D. Trimming took 5 bases from V and 0 from J, leaving 13 bases between them. Germline assignment: CDR1 MNHEY and CDR2 SVGAGI. The CDR3 spans 15 residues. CDR3 sequence: CASSGPTGMNTEAFF. CDR3 DNA sequence: TGTGCCAGCAGTGGCCCGACGGGGATGAACACTGAAGCTTTCTTT.

The genes are TRBV7-9 and TRBJ2-1, with TRBD2 as a possible D gene (6 bases). Germline V gives CDR1 SEHNR, CDR2 FQNEAQ (reference sequence). This CDR3 spans 13 amino acids. V was cut by 11 bases and J by 2 bases, with 13 bases left in between. CDR3 bases: TGTGCCGGCCGACTAGTTCCCTACAATGAGCAGTTCTTC. Protein: CAGRLVPYNEQFF.

The chain combines TRBV2 with TRBJ2-5, with 9 bases that match TRBD2. CDR1 is SNHLY, CDR2 FYNNEI, per germline. V was pared by 9 bases and J by 4 bases, with 36 bases of the junction left unmatched. The CDR3 spans 23 residues. CDR3 amino acids: CARTPNDQTDPRQEREVRETQYF. The CDR3 DNA reads TGTGCCAGAACCCCGAACGATCAGACAGACCCACGGCAAGAGCGGGAGGTACGAGAGACCCAGTACTTC.

This chain joins TRBV5-1 and TRBJ2-1; 8 bases align to TRBD2. The CDR3 is 14 amino acids. The ends lost 4 bases at V and 8 bases at J; junction bases unmatched: 8. Germline values: CDR1 SGHRS, CDR2 YFSETQ. CDR3 region: CASSGGGLEDEQFF. The CDR3 nucleotides are TGCGCCAGCAGCGGGGGGGGACTAGAGGATGAGCAGTTCTTC.

This chain connects TRBV19 to TRBJ1-5; the D gene is possibly TRBD1 (6 bases). Germline V gene sequence: CDR1 LNHDA, CDR2 SQIVND (reference sequence). This CDR3 contains 15 residues. Trimming removed 1 base from V and 2 bases from J, with 9 bases in between. The CDR3 DNA reads as TGTGCCAGTAGTATAGTTCGGACAGGCAATCAGCCCCAGCATTTT. This gives the protein CASSIVRTGNQPQHF.

This chain links TRBV18 with TRBJ2-5; 10 nucleotides match TRBD1. The DNA end is a closer match to TRBJ2-7, so the J assignment may be wrong. CDR3 length equals 14 residues. CDR1 is KGHSH and CDR2 is LQKENI in the germline V gene. This chain's CDR3 is CASCDPDRGYEQYF. CDR3 DNA sequence: TGTGCCAGCTGCGATCCGGACAGGGGGTACGAGCAGTACTTC.

The chain couples TRBV7-3 to TRBJ2-3, with D perhaps matching TRBD1 (6 bases). The CDR3 is 16 residues long. CDR1 and CDR2 from the germline V gene are SGHTA and FQGTGA. The V end lost 0 bases, the J end lost 2 bases, and 12 bases lay between the germline ends. The CDR3 here is CASSLTPDRLTDTQYF. The CDR3 nucleotides read TGTGCCAGCAGCTTAACCCCGGACAGACTCACAGATACGCAGTATTTT.

The V and J genes are TRBV7-9 and TRBJ2-3; the match to TRBD1 covers 7 bases. With 5 bases clipped from V and 3 bases from J, the junction kept 8 bases outside the gene matches. The germline V gene has CDR1 SEHNR and CDR2 FQNEAQ (reference sequence). The CDR3 is 15 residues long. CDR3 in DNA: TGTGCCAGCAGCCTGGGACAGTTAGGGACAGATACGCAGTATTTT. It is translated as CASSLGQLGTDTQYF.